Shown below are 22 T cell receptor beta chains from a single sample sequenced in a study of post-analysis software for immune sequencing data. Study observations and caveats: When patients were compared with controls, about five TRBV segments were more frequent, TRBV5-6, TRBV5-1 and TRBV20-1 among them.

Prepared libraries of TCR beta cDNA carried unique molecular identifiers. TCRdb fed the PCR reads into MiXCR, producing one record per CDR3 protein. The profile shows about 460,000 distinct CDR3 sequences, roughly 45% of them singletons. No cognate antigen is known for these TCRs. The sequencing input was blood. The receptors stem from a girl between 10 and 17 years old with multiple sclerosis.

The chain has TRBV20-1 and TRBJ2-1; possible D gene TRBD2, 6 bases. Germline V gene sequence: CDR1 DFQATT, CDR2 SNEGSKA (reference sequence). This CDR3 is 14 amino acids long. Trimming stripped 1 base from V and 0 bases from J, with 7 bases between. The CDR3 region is CSARGTTSYNEQFF. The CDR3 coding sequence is TGCAGTGCTAGAGGGACTACCTCCTACAATGAGCAGTTCTTC.

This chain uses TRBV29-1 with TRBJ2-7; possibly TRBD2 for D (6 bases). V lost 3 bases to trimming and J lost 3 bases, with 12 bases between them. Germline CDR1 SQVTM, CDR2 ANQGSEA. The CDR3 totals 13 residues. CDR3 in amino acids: CSVEGTRNYEQYF. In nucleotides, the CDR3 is TGCAGCGTTGAGGGGACTCGGAACTACGAGCAGTACTTC.

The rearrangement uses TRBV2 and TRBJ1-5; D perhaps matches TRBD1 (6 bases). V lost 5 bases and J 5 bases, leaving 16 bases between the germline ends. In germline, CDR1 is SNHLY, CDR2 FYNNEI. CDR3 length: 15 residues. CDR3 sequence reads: CASSRGQGPDQPQHF. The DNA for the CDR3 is TGTGCCAGCAGTAGAGGGCAGGGGCCTGATCAGCCCCAGCATTTT.

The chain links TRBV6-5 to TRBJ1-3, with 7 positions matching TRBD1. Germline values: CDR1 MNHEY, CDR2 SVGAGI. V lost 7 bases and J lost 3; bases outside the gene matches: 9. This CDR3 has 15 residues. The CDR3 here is CASIPTGLVGNTIYF. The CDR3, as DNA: TGTGCCAGCATCCCGACAGGGTTGGTTGGAAACACCATATATTTT.

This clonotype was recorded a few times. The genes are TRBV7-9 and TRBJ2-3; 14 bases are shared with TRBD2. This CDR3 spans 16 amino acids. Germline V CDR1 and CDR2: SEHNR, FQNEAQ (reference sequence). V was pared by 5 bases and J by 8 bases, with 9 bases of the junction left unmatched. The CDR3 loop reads CASSPGTSGSFPTQYF. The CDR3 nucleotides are TGTGCCAGCAGCCCAGGGACTAGCGGGAGCTTCCCTACGCAGTATTTT.

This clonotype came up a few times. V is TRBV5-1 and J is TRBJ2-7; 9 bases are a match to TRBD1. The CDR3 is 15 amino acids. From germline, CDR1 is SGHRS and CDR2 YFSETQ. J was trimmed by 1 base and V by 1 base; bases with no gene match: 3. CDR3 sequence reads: CASSLTGGPSYEQYF. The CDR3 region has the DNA TGCGCCAGCAGCTTGACAGGGGGCCCATCCTACGAGCAGTACTTC.

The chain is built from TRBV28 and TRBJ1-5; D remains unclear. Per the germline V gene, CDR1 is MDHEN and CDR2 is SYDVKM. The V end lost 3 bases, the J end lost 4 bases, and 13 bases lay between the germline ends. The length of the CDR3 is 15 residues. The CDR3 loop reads CASSFGQSINQPQHF. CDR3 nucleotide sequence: TGTGCCAGCAGTTTCGGGCAGTCCATAAATCAGCCCCAGCATTTT. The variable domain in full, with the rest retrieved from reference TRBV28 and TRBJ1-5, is DVKVTQSSRYLVKRTGEKVFLECVQDMDHENMFWYRQDPGLGLRLIYFSYDVKMKEKGDIPEGYSVSREKKERFSLILESASTNQTSMYLCASSFGQSINQPQHFGDGTRLSIL.

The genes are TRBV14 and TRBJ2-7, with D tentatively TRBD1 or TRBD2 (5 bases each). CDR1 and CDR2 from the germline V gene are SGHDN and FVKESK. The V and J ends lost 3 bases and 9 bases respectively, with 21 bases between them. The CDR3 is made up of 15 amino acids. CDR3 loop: CASSQPGTELRGQYF. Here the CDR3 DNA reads TGTGCCAGCAGCCAGCCTGGGACGGAACTACGAGGGCAGTACTTC.

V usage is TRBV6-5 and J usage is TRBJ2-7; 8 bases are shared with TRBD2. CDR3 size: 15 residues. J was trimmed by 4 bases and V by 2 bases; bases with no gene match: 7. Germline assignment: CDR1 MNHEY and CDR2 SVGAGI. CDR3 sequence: CASSYASGSGYEQYF. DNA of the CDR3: TGTGCCAGCAGTTACGCGAGCGGGAGTGGGTACGAGCAGTACTTC.

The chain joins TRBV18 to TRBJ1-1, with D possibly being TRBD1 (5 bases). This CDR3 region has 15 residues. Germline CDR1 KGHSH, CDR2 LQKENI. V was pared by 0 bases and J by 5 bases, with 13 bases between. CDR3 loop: CASSPPILEGTEAFF. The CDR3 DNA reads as TGTGCCAGCTCACCACCGATCCTTGAGGGGACTGAAGCTTTCTTT.

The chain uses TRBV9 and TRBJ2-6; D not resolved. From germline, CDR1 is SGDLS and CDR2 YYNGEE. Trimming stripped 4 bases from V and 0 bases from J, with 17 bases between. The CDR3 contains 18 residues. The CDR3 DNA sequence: TGTGCCAGCAGCCTTCCGGAGCTTATGTACTCTGGGGCCAACGTCCTGACTTTC. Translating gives CASSLPELMYSGANVLTF.

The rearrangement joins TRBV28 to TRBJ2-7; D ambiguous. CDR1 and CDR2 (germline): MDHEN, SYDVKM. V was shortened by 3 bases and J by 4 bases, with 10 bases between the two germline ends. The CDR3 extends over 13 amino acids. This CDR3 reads CASSFSYSYEQYF. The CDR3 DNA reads TGTGCCAGCAGTTTCAGCTATTCATACGAGCAGTACTTC. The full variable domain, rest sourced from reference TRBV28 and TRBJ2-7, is DVKVTQSSRYLVKRTGEKVFLECVQDMDHENMFWYRQDPGLGLRLIYFSYDVKMKEKGDIPEGYSVSREKKERFSLILESASTNQTSMYLCASSFSYSYEQYFGPGTRLTVT.

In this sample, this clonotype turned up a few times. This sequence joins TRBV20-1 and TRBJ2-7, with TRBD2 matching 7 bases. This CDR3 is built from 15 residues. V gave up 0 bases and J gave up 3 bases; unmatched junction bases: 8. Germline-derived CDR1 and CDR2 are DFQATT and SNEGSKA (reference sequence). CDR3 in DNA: TGCAGTGCTAGAGATCCGGGAGCGGGACTCTACGAGCAGTACTTC. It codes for CSARDPGAGLYEQYF.

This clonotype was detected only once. CDR3: CASSRDSDRYGYTF. In nucleotides, the CDR3 is TGTGCCAGCAGCCGTGACAGCGACCGCTATGGCTACACCTTC. V is TRBV7-9 and J is TRBJ1-2; a weak D match, TRBD1 (5 bases). Germline V gives CDR1 SEHNR, CDR2 FQNEAQ (reference sequence). The ends were cut back, 5 bases at V and 4 bases at J, with 14 bases in the middle. CDR3 size: 14 residues.

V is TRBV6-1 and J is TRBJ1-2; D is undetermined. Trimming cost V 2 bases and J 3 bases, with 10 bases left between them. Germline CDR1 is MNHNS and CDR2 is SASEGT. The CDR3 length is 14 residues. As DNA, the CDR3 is TGTGCCAGCAGTGAAAGGATTCACTACTATGGCTACACCTTC. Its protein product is CASSERIHYYGYTF.

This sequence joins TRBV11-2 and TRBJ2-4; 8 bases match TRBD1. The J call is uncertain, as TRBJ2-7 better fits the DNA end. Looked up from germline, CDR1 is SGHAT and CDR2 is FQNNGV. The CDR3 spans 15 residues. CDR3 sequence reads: CASSLADRGWHEQYF. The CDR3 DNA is TGTGCCAGCAGCTTAGCCGACAGGGGATGGCACGAGCAGTACTTC.

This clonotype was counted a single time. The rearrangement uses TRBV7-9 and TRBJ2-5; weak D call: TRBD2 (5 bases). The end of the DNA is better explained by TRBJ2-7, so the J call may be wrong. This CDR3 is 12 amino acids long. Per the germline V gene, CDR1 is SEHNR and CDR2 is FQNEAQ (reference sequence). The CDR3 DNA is TGTGCCAGCAGCTTCGGTGAGGGCGAGCAGTACTTC. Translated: CASSFGEGEQYF.

CDR3 region: CASSSTRTSGRSPYEQYF. In DNA, the CDR3 is TGTGCCAGCAGTTCCACCAGGACTAGCGGGAGGTCCCCCTACGAGCAGTACTTC. The gene calls are TRBV27 and TRBJ2-7, with 14 bases matching TRBD2. This CDR3 spans 18 amino acids. V lost 4 bases to trimming and J lost 2 bases; unmatched junction nucleotides: 10. Per the germline V gene, CDR1 is MNHEY and CDR2 is SMNVEV (reference sequence).

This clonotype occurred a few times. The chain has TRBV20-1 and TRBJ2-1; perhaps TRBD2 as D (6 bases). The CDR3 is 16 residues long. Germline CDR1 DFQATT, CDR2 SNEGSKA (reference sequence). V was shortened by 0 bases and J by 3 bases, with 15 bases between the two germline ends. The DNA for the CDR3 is TGCAGTGCTAGAGATCTTGAGGGACTCAACTACAATGAGCAGTTCTTC. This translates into CSARDLEGLNYNEQFF.

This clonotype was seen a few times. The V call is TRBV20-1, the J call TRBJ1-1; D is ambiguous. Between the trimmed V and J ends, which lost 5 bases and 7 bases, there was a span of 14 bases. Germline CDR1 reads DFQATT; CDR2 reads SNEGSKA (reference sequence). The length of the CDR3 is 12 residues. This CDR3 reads CSARPAGSEAFF. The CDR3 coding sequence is TGCAGTGCTCGGCCCGCCGGGAGTGAAGCTTTCTTT.

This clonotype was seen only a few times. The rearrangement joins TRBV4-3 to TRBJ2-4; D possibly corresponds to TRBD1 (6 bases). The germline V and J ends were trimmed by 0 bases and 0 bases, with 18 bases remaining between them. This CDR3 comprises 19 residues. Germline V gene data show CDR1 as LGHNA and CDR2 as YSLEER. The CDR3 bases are TGCGCCAGCAGCCAAGAAGGGGGTTCGGGCAGGGCAGCCAAAAACATTCAGTACTTC. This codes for CASSQEGGSGRAAKNIQYF.

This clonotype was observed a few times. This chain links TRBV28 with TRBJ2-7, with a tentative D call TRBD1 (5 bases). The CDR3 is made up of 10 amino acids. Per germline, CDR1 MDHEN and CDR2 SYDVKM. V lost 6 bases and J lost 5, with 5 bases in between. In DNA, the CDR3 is TGTGCCAGCAGAGGGGACGAGCAGTACTTC. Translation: CASRGDEQYF.